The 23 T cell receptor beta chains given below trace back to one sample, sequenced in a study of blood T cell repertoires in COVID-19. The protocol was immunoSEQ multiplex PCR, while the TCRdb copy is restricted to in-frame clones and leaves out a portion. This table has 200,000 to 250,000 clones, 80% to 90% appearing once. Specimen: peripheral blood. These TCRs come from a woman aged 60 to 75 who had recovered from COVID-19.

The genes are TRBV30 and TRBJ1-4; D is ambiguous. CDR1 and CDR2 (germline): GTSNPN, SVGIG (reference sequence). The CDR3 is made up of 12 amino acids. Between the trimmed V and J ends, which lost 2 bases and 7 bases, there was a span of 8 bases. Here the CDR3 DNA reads TGTGCCTGGAGTTTTGACTCTGAAAAACTGTTTTTT. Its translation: CAWSFDSEKLFF.

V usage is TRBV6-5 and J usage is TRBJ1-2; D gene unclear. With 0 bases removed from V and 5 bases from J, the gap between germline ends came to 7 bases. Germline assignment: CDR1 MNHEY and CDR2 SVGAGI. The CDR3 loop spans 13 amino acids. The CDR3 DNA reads TGTGCCAGCAGTTACTCGTCCGTTTATGGCTACACCTTC. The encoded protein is CASSYSSVYGYTF.

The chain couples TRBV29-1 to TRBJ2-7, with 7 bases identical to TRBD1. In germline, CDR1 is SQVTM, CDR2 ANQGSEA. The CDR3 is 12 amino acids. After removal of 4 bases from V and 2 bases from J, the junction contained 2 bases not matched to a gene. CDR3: CSVVRGPYEQYF. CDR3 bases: TGCAGCGTTGTTAGGGGGCCCTACGAGCAGTACTTC.

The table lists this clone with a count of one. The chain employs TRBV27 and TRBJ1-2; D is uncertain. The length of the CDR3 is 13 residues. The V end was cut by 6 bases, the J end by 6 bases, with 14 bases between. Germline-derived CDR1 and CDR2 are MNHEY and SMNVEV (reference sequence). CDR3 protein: CASSQHILDGYTF. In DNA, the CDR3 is TGTGCCAGCAGCCAACATATCCTGGATGGCTACACCTTC.

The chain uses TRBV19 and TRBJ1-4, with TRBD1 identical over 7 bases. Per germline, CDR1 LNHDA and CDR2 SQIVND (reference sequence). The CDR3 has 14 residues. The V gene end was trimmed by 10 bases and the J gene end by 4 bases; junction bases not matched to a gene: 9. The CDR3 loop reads CATRPTGNNEKLFF. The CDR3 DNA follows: TGTGCCACCCGTCCGACAGGGAATAATGAAAAACTGTTTTTT.

CDR3 residues: CAISESSGGQYNEQFF. The CDR3 nucleotides read TGTGCCATCAGTGAGTCAAGCGGGGGGCAATACAATGAGCAGTTCTTC. The rearrangement joins TRBV10-3 to TRBJ2-1; 9 bases match TRBD2. Germline lookup yields CDR1 ENHRY and CDR2 SYGVKD. The CDR3 has 16 residues. The V and J ends lost 0 bases and 4 bases, in that order; junction bases with no gene match: 4.

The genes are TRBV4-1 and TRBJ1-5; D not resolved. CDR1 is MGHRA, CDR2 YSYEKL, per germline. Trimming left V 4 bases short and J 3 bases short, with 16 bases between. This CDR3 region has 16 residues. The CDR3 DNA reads TGCGCCAGCAGCCCCCGGGGAGGGTTTAACAATCAGCCCCAGCATTTT. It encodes CASSPRGGFNNQPQHF.

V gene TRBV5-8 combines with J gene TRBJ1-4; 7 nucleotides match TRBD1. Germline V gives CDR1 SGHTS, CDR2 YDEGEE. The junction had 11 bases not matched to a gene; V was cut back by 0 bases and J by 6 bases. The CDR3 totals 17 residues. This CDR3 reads CASSLGQTGSVDEKLFF. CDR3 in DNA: TGTGCCAGCAGCTTGGGCCAGACAGGGTCCGTCGATGAAAAACTGTTTTTT.

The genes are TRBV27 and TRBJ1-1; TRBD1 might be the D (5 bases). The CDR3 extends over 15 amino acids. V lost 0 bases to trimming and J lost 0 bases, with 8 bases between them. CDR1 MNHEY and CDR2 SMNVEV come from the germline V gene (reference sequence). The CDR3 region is CASSLSPRVNTEAFF. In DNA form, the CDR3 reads TGTGCCAGCAGTTTATCGCCCAGGGTGAACACTGAAGCTTTCTTT.

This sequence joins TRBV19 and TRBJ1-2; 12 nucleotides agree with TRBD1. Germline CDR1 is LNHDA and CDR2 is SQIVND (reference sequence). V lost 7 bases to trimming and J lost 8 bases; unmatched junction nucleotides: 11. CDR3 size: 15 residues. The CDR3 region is CASTPLGTGGGGYTF. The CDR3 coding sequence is TGTGCCAGTACCCCCTTAGGGACAGGGGGCGGCGGCTACACCTTC.

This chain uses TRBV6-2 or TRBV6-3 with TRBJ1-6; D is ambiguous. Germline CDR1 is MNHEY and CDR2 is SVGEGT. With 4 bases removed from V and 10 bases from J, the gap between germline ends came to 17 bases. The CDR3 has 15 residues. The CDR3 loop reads CASSLGRRFRSPLHF. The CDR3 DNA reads TGTGCCAGCAGTTTGGGCAGGCGTTTTCGGTCACCCCTCCACTTT.

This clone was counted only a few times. The CDR3 protein is CASRPTGTGRNEQYF. In nucleotides, the CDR3 is TGCGCCAGCAGGCCGACCGGGACAGGGAGAAACGAGCAGTACTTC. The chain employs TRBV5-1 and TRBJ2-7; 9 bases align to TRBD1. Germline CDR1 is SGHRS and CDR2 is YFSETQ. The CDR3 runs to 15 residues. V gave up 5 bases and J gave up 5 bases; unmatched junction bases: 11. The entire variable domain, with the rest obtained from reference TRBV5-1 and TRBJ2-7, is as follows: KAGVTQTPRYLIKTRGQQVTLSCSPISGHRSVSWYQQTPGQGLQFLFEYFSETQRNKGNFPGRFSGRQFSNSRSEMNVSTLELGDSALYLCASRPTGTGRNEQYFGPGTRLTVT.

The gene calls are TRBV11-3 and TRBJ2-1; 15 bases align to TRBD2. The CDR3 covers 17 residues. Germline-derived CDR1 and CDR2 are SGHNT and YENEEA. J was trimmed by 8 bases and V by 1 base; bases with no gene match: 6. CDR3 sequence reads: CASSLGTSGGALDEQFF. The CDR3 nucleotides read TGTGCCAGCAGCTTAGGGACTAGCGGGGGGGCTCTCGATGAGCAGTTCTTC. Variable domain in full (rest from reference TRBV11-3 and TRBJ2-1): EAGVVQSPRYKIIEKKQPVAFWCNPISGHNTLYWYLQNLGQGPELLIRYENEEAVDDSQLPKDRFSAERLKGVDSTLKIQPAELGDSAVYLCASSLGTSGGALDEQFFGPGTRLTVL.

In nucleotides, the CDR3 is TGTGCCAGCAGCGGCCCCGCCGGCGAGCAGTACTTC. It is translated as CASSGPAGEQYF. The chain joins TRBV9 to TRBJ2-7; D remains unclear. Germline CDR1 SGDLS, CDR2 YYNGEE. The CDR3 is 12 residues long. Trimming pared 3 bases from V and 6 bases from J, leaving 10 bases between.

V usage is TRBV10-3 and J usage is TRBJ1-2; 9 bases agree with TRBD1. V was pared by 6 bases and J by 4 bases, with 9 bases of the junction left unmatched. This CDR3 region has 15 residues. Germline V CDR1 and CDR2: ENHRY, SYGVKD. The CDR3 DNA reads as TGTGCCATCAGGAACAACAGGGGGCATGGCTATGGCTACACCTTC. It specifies CAIRNNRGHGYGYTF.

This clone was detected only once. DNA for the CDR3: TGTGCCAGCTCACTCCTCCAGGGAGGTCATGAAGCTTTCTTT. This gives the protein CASSLLQGGHEAFF. The rearrangement joins TRBV18 to TRBJ1-1; maybe TRBD1 (5 bases). CDR1 is KGHSH, CDR2 LQKENI, per germline. Trimming stripped 4 bases from V and 7 bases from J, with 16 bases between. The CDR3 loop spans 14 amino acids.

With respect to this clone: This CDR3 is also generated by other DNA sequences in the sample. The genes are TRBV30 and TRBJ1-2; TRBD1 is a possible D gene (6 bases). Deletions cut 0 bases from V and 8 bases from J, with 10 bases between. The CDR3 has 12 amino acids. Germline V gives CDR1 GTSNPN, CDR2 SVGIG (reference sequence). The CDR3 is CAWSVRGYGYTF. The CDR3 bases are TGTGCCTGGAGTGTAAGGGGGTACGGCTACACCTTC.

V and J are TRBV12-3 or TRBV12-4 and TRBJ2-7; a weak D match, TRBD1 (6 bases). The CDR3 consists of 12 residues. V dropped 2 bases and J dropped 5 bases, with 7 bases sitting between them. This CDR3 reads CASSLQGNEQYF. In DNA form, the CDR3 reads TGTGCCAGCAGTTTACAGGGGAACGAGCAGTACTTC.

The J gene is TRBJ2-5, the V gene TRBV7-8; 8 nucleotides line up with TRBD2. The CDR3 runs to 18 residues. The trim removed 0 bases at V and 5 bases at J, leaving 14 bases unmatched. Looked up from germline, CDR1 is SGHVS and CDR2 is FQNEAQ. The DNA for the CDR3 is TGTGCCAGCAGCTTAGCGAGCCTAGCGGGCCCCTCGGGTGAGACCCAGTACTTC. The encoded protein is CASSLASLAGPSGETQYF.

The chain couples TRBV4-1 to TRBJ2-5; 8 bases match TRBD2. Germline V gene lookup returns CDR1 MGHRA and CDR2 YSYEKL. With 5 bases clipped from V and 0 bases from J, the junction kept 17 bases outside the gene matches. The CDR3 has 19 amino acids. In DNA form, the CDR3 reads TGCGCCAGCAGCTCGCGGAGTTGGGGCGGGGGGCTGAACCAAGAGACCCAGTACTTC. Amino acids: CASSSRSWGGGLNQETQYF.

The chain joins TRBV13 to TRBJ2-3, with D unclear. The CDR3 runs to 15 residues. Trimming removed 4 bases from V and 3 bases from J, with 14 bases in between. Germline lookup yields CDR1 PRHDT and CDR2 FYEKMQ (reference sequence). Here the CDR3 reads CASSSQPLTTDTQYF. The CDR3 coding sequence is TGTGCCAGCAGCTCACAGCCACTCACTACAGATACGCAGTATTTT.

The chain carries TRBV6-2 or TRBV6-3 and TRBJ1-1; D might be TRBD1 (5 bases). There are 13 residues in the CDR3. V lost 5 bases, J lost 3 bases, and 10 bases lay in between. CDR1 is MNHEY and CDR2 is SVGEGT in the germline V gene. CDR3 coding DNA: TGTGCCAGCAGTCAACCACAGGACACTGAAGCTTTCTTT. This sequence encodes CASSQPQDTEAFF.

The CDR3 nucleotides are TGTGCCAGCAGCCAGGATGACGGGAACCAGCATTTT. This encodes CASSQDDGNQHF. The genes are TRBV11-2 and TRBJ1-5; D not resolved. The length of the CDR3 is 12 residues. CDR1 is SGHAT, CDR2 FQNNGV, per germline. The germline V and J ends were trimmed by 5 bases and 12 bases, with 14 bases remaining between them.